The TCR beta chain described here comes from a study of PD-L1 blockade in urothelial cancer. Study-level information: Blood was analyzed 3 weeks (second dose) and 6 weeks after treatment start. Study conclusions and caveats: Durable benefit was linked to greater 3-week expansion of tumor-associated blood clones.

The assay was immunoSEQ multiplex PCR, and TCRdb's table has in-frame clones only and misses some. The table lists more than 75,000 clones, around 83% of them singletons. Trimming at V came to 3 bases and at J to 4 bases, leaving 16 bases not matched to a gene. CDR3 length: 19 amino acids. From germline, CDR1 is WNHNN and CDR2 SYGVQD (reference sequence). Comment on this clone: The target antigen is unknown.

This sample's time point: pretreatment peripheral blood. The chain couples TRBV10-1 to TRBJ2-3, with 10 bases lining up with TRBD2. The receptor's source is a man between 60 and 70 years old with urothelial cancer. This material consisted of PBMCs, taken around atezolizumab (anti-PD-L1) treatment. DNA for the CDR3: TGCGCCAGCAGTGACGAGGGGCTAGCGGGAGTTAGTTCGGCAGATACGCAGTATTTT. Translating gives CASSDEGLAGVSSADTQYF.